This T cell receptor beta chain was documented in a study of blood T cell repertoires in COVID-19. About the research overall: Sources were T cells, B-cell-depleted T cells, or PBMCs; the material itself was cDNA or gDNA.

With V trimmed by 1 base and J by 8 bases, 4 bases remained unmatched. The germline V gene has CDR1 SGHDN and CDR2 FVKESK. The CDR3 is 14 amino acids. Data came from immunoSEQ multiplex PCR; TCRdb stores just in-frame clones and leaves some out. This table has roughly 150,000 clones, approximately 80% appearing once. V gene TRBV14 combines with J gene TRBJ1-2; 10 bases align to TRBD1. This TCR was recovered from a woman between 45 and 60 years old in a cohort sampled during active or convalescent COVID-19. The specimen sequenced was peripheral blood. CDR3 protein: CASSQGQGARGYTF. CDR3 coding DNA: TGTGCCAGCAGCCAAGGACAGGGGGCGCGAGGCTACACCTTC.